These 31 T cell receptor beta chains were sequenced from one sample in a study of blood T cell repertoires in COVID-19. Here immunoSEQ multiplex PCR was the method, and the copy in TCRdb shows in-frame clones only, minus some. The data show about 130,000 clones, with approximately 78% seen just once and approximately 11% held by the top ten. Sequencing was carried out using peripheral blood. The source is a man in his 60s who had recovered from COVID-19.

The V call is TRBV6-4, the J call TRBJ2-1; TRBD1 matches at 7 bases. Germline trimming cut 6 bases from V and 9 bases from J; bases unmatched to any gene: 8. CDR3 size: 13 residues. Germline loops: CDR1 MRHNA, CDR2 SNTAGT. This chain's CDR3 is CASSAMTGTEQFF. CDR3 nucleotides: TGTGCCAGCAGCGCAATGACAGGGACTGAGCAGTTCTTC.

The chain is built from TRBV19 and TRBJ2-3, with D unclear. Trimming left V 3 bases short and J 1 base short, with 14 bases between. This CDR3 is 16 amino acids long. Germline values: CDR1 LNHDA, CDR2 SQIVND (reference sequence). CDR3 DNA sequence: TGTGCCAGTAGTATTACCCACTTGCAAGGCACAGATACGCAGTATTTT. Its protein is CASSITHLQGTDTQYF. Filled out from reference TRBV19 and TRBJ2-3, the complete variable domain reads DGGITQSPKYLFRKEGQNVTLSCEQNLNHDAMYWYRQDPGQGLRLIYYSQIVNDFQKGDIAEGYSVSREKKESFPLTVTSAQKNPTAFYLCASSITHLQGTDTQYFGPGTRLTVL.

The gene calls are TRBV5-1 and TRBJ1-1, with a tentative D call TRBD1 (6 bases). The CDR3 spans 15 residues. V dropped 2 bases and J dropped 2 bases, with 13 bases sitting between them. Germline V gene data show CDR1 as SGHRS and CDR2 as YFSETQ. The CDR3 nucleotides are TGCGCCAGCAGCTTTCAGGGGCCGATTAACACTGAAGCTTTCTTT. Protein sequence: CASSFQGPINTEAFF.

The chain employs TRBV11-2 and TRBJ2-1; 9 nucleotides match TRBD2. The CDR3 runs to 18 residues. The ends lost 4 bases at V and 5 bases at J; junction bases unmatched: 15. The germline V gene encodes CDR1 SGHAT and CDR2 FQNNGV. The chain's CDR3 is CASSSERAGLAIHNEQFF. The CDR3 DNA sequence: TGTGCCAGCAGCTCAGAGCGGGCGGGACTAGCCATACACAATGAGCAGTTCTTC.

The chain has TRBV27 and TRBJ1-1, with D perhaps matching TRBD1 (5 bases). This CDR3 is 12 amino acids long. V was shortened by 10 bases and J by 1 base, with 10 bases between the two germline ends. Germline CDR1 is MNHEY and CDR2 is SMNVEV (reference sequence). The CDR3 DNA is TGTGCCACCTTGCAGGGGAACACTGAAGCTTTCTTT. This gives the protein CATLQGNTEAFF.

The chain is built from TRBV7-2 and TRBJ2-2; possibly TRBD2 for D (5 bases). Deletions cut 3 bases from V and 4 bases from J, with 12 bases between. This CDR3 region has 15 residues. The germline V gene has CDR1 SGHTA and CDR2 FQGNSA. The CDR3 here is CASSLKGGSTGELFF. Here the CDR3 DNA reads TGTGCCAGCAGCTTGAAGGGTGGGAGCACCGGGGAGCTGTTTTTT.

The chain links TRBV6-2 or TRBV6-3 to TRBJ1-5, with a weak D call TRBD1 (5 bases). The CDR3 loop spans 12 amino acids. Germline CDR1 MNHEY, CDR2 SVGEGT. The V end lost 6 bases, the J end lost 6 bases, and 9 bases lay between the germline ends. This CDR3 reads CASSQGGQPQHF. CDR3 bases: TGTGCCAGCAGCCAGGGAGGTCAGCCCCAGCATTTT.

V gene TRBV7-2 combines with J gene TRBJ2-1; TRBD2 matches at 10 bases. Germline V gene lookup returns CDR1 SGHTA and CDR2 FQGNSA. Trimming took 2 bases from V and 4 from J; bases not matched to a gene: 2. The CDR3 is 15 amino acids. CDR3 DNA: TGTGCCAGCAGCTTAAGCGGGAGGGAGTACAATGAGCAGTTCTTC. Protein sequence: CASSLSGREYNEQFF.

The chain combines TRBV7-2 with TRBJ1-6; TRBD1 matches 8 bases. The CDR3 totals 16 residues. V gave up 1 base and J gave up 10 bases; unmatched junction bases: 9. The V gene's germline CDR1 is SGHTA and CDR2 FQGNSA. The CDR3 loop is CASSLDRTGSGSPLHF. CDR3 coding DNA: TGTGCCAGCAGCTTAGATAGGACAGGGTCAGGGTCACCCCTCCACTTT.

The rearrangement uses TRBV6-4 and TRBJ2-2; D not certain. Germline V gene lookup returns CDR1 MRHNA and CDR2 SNTAGT. The CDR3 is made up of 13 amino acids. Trimming stripped 5 bases from V and 4 bases from J, with 8 bases between. The CDR3, as DNA: TGTGCCAGCAGTACAGAAGTCACCGGGGAGCTGTTTTTT. Protein: CASSTEVTGELFF.

V and J are TRBV6-5 and TRBJ2-3; 10 nucleotides agree with TRBD1. Germline trimming cut 8 bases from V and 2 bases from J; bases unmatched to any gene: 7. This CDR3 contains 15 residues. Germline CDR1 reads MNHEY; CDR2 reads SVGAGI. The CDR3: CASGRQGALTDTQYF. CDR3 in DNA: TGTGCCAGCGGGCGACAGGGGGCCCTCACAGATACGCAGTATTTT.

This rearrangement joins TRBV4-3 to TRBJ1-6; 9 bases fit TRBD1. CDR1 LGHNA and CDR2 YSLEER come from the germline V gene. This CDR3 has 17 residues. The V gene end was trimmed by 2 bases and the J gene end by 10 bases; junction bases not matched to a gene: 12. The chain's CDR3 is CASSQRLYRGLGSPLHF. The CDR3 DNA follows: TGCGCCAGCAGCCAACGCCTTTACAGGGGGCTAGGGTCACCCCTCCACTTT.

The V and J genes are TRBV2 and TRBJ2-7; 8 bases fit TRBD1. Germline V gene lookup returns CDR1 SNHLY and CDR2 FYNNEI. The CDR3 sequence is 15 residues long. J lost 0 bases, V lost 5 bases, and 6 bases had no gene match. Written as DNA, the CDR3 is TGTGCCAGCAGTTCTAGACAGGGGAGCTCCTACGAGCAGTACTTC. Protein: CASSSRQGSSYEQYF.

This chain uses TRBV2 with TRBJ1-1; 7 bases are shared with TRBD1. Trimming took 9 bases from V and 6 from J; bases not matched to a gene: 10. This CDR3 comprises 13 residues. Germline-derived CDR1 and CDR2 are SNHLY and FYNNEI. The CDR3 nucleotides are TGTGCCAGTAAACCAGGGGGGACGGCTGAAGCTTTCTTT. This codes for CASKPGGTAEAFF.

The chain couples TRBV7-2 to TRBJ2-2; the D is unclear. With 5 bases removed from V and 8 bases from J, the gap between germline ends came to 15 bases. The CDR3 length is 14 residues. Germline CDR1 reads SGHTA; CDR2 reads FQGNSA. DNA of the CDR3: TGTGCCAGCAGCCCAACCTCGGTCCCTGGGGAGCTGTTTTTT. Protein product: CASSPTSVPGELFF.

V and J are TRBV19 and TRBJ2-1, with 11 bases that match TRBD1. Germline lookup yields CDR1 LNHDA and CDR2 SQIVND (reference sequence). V trimming: 6 bases; J trimming: 5 bases; junction bases outside the gene matches: 0. The CDR3 covers 13 residues. Here the CDR3 reads CASRGQGDNEQFF. The CDR3 nucleotides are TGTGCCAGTAGGGGACAGGGGGACAATGAGCAGTTCTTC.

In its sample, this clone was seen once. V usage is TRBV9 and J usage is TRBJ2-5; 10 bases are a match to TRBD2. This CDR3 has 17 amino acids. Germline V gene lookup returns CDR1 SGDLS and CDR2 YYNGEE. V was clipped by 0 bases and J by 4 bases; unmatched bases: 9. The CDR3: CASSVGLAGAIAETQYF. For the CDR3, the DNA is TGTGCCAGCAGCGTAGGTCTAGCGGGAGCAATTGCAGAGACCCAGTACTTC. Using reference TRBV9 and TRBJ2-5 for the parts outside the CDR3, the full variable domain is DSGVTQTPKHLITATGQRVTLRCSPRSGDLSVYWYQQSLDQGLQFLIQYYNGEERAKGNILERFSAQQFPDLHSELNLSSLELGDSALYFCASSVGLAGAIAETQYFGPGTRLLVL.

The chain combines TRBV30 with TRBJ2-1, with 8 positions matching TRBD1. Trimming cost V 1 base and J 5 bases; bases outside gene matches: 10. Germline V CDR1 and CDR2: GTSNPN, SVGIG (reference sequence). The CDR3 spans 16 residues. CDR3 loop: CAWSGRTGTINNEQFF. CDR3 nucleotide sequence: TGTGCCTGGAGTGGGAGGACAGGGACGATCAACAATGAGCAGTTCTTC.

The chain has TRBV6-2 or TRBV6-3 and TRBJ2-7; D is possibly TRBD1 (5 bases). CDR1 and CDR2 from the germline V gene are MNHEY and SVGEGT. The CDR3 has 15 amino acids. Between the trimmed V and J ends, which lost 0 bases and 2 bases, there was a span of 11 bases. CDR3 amino acids: CASSYSGHTPYEQYF. CDR3 sequence (DNA): TGTGCCAGCAGTTACTCGGGGCACACACCCTACGAGCAGTACTTC.

This clone was found once. The J gene is TRBJ2-7, the V gene TRBV7-2; D might be TRBD2 (5 bases). The V end lost 3 bases, the J end lost 3 bases, and 18 bases lay between the germline ends. Germline CDR1 and CDR2: SGHTA and FQGNSA. The CDR3 has 16 residues. This chain's CDR3 is CASSLGFGGRGYEQYF. In DNA, the CDR3 is TGTGCCAGCAGCTTGGGATTTGGTGGGAGAGGCTACGAGCAGTACTTC.

This chain joins TRBV7-9 and TRBJ2-6, with 9 nucleotides matching TRBD2. CDR1 is SEHNR, CDR2 FQNEAQ, per germline (reference sequence). The V gene end was trimmed by 5 bases and the J gene end by 4 bases; junction bases not matched to a gene: 6. The CDR3 spans 16 residues. The CDR3 nucleotides are TGTGCCAGCAGCCCCCTAGCGGGGCGGGGGGCCAACGTCCTGACTTTC. This gives the protein CASSPLAGRGANVLTF.

This chain links TRBV10-3 with TRBJ2-2, with 14 bases that match TRBD2. This CDR3 contains 17 residues. V was pared by 2 bases and J by 7 bases, with 6 bases of the junction left unmatched. Germline CDR1 is ENHRY and CDR2 is SYGVKD. CDR3 nucleotide sequence: TGTGCCATCAGTGAGGCCGGGACTAGCGGGAGTATCGGGGAGCTGTTTTTT. It encodes CAISEAGTSGSIGELFF.

The chain combines TRBV28 with TRBJ2-7; 10 nucleotides match TRBD1. V gave up 6 bases and J gave up 6 bases; unmatched junction bases: 11. CDR1 and CDR2 (germline): MDHEN, SYDVKM. The CDR3 covers 15 residues. CDR3 DNA sequence: TGTGCCAGCAGCCTAGGGACAGGGGTAGCCCGCGAGCAGTACTTC. Its translation is CASSLGTGVAREQYF.

The V gene is TRBV28, the J gene TRBJ2-6; TRBD1 might be the D (5 bases). Per germline, CDR1 MDHEN and CDR2 SYDVKM. V lost 3 bases and J 2 bases, leaving 14 bases between the germline ends. The CDR3 runs 17 residues. The CDR3 DNA sequence: TGTGCCAGCAGTTTTTGGCATCAGACAGCTGGGGCCAACGTCCTGACTTTC. Amino acids: CASSFWHQTAGANVLTF.

This chain uses TRBV4-3 with TRBJ2-5, with TRBD2 matching 10 bases. J gave up 5 bases and V 0 bases, and 12 bases lay outside the gene matches. Germline values: CDR1 LGHNA, CDR2 YSLEER. The CDR3 has 18 amino acids. Here the CDR3 DNA reads TGCGCCAGCAGCCAAGATACGGGGTTAGCGGGAGGTTGGGAGACCCAGTACTTC. Translation: CASSQDTGLAGGWETQYF.

This chain uses TRBV10-3 with TRBJ2-5; TRBD2 agrees at 8 bases. There are 14 residues in the CDR3. V trimming: 10 bases; J trimming: 5 bases; junction bases outside the gene matches: 12. CDR1 ENHRY and CDR2 SYGVKD come from the germline V gene. CDR3: CATRGAGDKETQYF. Here the CDR3 DNA reads TGTGCCACCAGAGGAGCGGGAGATAAGGAGACCCAGTACTTC.

About this clone: The same CDR3 can be traced to other DNA sequences in this sample. The rearrangement links TRBV19 to TRBJ1-1, with TRBD1 identical over 8 bases. This CDR3 region has 13 residues. V gave up 6 bases and J gave up 4 bases; unmatched junction bases: 4. Germline CDR1 and CDR2: LNHDA and SQIVND (reference sequence). CDR3 DNA: TGTGCCAGTAGCATCCAGGGGGCCACTGAAGCTTTCTTT. Its protein product is CASSIQGATEAFF.

The chain couples TRBV6-4 to TRBJ2-5; D may be TRBD1 (6 bases). V lost 3 bases, J lost 9 bases, and 11 bases lay in between. The CDR3 extends over 12 amino acids. Germline CDR1 and CDR2: MRHNA and SNTAGT. In nucleotides, the CDR3 is TGTGCCAGCAGTGATAAGGGGGATGCCCAGTACTTC. Its translation is CASSDKGDAQYF.

The sample holds one count of this clone. This chain connects TRBV28 to TRBJ2-1, with 7 bases fitting TRBD1. CDR3 length equals 16 residues. Germline CDR1 and CDR2: MDHEN and SYDVKM. V gave up 1 base and J gave up 9 bases; unmatched junction bases: 12. As DNA, the CDR3 is TGTGCCAGCAGTTTATCCGCCCGACAGGGATTTCGTGAGCAGTTCTTC. Its protein product is CASSLSARQGFREQFF.

In its sample, this clone was seen once. The chain recombines TRBV19 with TRBJ2-1, with 9 bases identical to TRBD2. The J segment lost 1 base and the V segment lost 0 bases, leaving 1 base of the junction unmatched. The CDR3 sequence is 16 residues long. The germline CDR1 and CDR2 sequences are LNHDA and SQIVND (reference sequence). CDR3 loop: CASSIDAGGSYNEQFF. The CDR3 DNA is TGTGCCAGTAGTATAGATGCGGGAGGGTCCTACAATGAGCAGTTCTTC.

This clone has more than one count but fewer than ten. V and J are TRBV19 and TRBJ1-1; a possible D gene is TRBD1 (5 bases). Germline CDR1 LNHDA, CDR2 SQIVND (reference sequence). V lost 4 bases and J 5 bases, leaving 8 bases between the germline ends. CDR3 length: 12 amino acids. The CDR3 region is CASSKRGTEAFF. CDR3 DNA sequence: TGTGCCAGTAGTAAAAGGGGAACTGAAGCTTTCTTT.